Sequencing of this T cell receptor beta chain was carried out in a study of PD-L1 blockade in urothelial cancer. Overall study: Males with bladder-origin urothelial cancer made up about 90% of the roughly 29 patients. Analyses were performed on blood at 3 weeks after treatment start (the second dose) and at 6 weeks. The median T cell count in blood samples was around 150,000.

Time point in this sample: peripheral blood 6 weeks after treatment start. The CDR3 contains 17 residues. CDR1 and CDR2 (germline): KGHSH, LQKENI. J lost 7 bases, V lost 3 bases, and 14 bases had no gene match. Assay: immunoSEQ multiplex PCR; the TCRdb copy retains only in-frame clones and omits some. The sample has under 20,000 clones; around 86% are singletons. This chain joins TRBV18 and TRBJ1-5, with 8 nucleotides matching TRBD1. The specimen was PBMCs, collected around atezolizumab (anti-PD-L1) treatment. The source is a man in his fifties or sixties with urothelial cancer. CDR3 loop: CASSPSTGARRGQPQHF. Written as DNA, the CDR3 is TGTGCCAGCTCACCTTCGACAGGGGCGCGGCGGGGACAGCCCCAGCATTTT.